This section outlines one T cell receptor beta chain sequence together with its context. As yet, its antigen is unknown. V lost 2 bases and J lost 1; bases outside the gene matches: 2. Germline V CDR1 and CDR2: LGHNA, YSLEER. CDR3 length: 16 amino acids. Some clones are missing from TCRdb's copy, which holds only in-frame ones; the method was immunoSEQ multiplex PCR. This sample has under 40,000 clones, with 78% found just once. The data were taken from a study of a mutant IDH1 vaccine in newly diagnosed glioma. Across the whole study: Patients arrived already treated with radiotherapy, temozolomide, or both, most having had both.

Study conclusions and caveats: The authors found pseudoprogression apparently unrelated to changes in top peripheral T cell clonotypes.

Time point: week 35, safety follow-up. Each vaccine dose was 300 ug of mutant IDH1 20-mer peptide, with topical imiquimod. Patients, over weeks 1, 3, 5, 7, 11, 15, 19 and 23, received a total of eight vaccinations. The TCR sequence derives from a woman between 35 and 50 years old with glioma. Here the sequenced sample was PBMCs, taken from a glioma patient whose treatment included an IDH1 peptide vaccine. The chain uses TRBV4-3 and TRBJ2-3, with 11 nucleotides matching TRBD2. CDR3 sequence: CASSQSSGGRTDTQYF. The CDR3 DNA sequence: TGCGCCAGCAGCCAATCTAGCGGGGGGCGCACAGATACGCAGTATTTT.